Below, 17 T cell receptor beta chains from the same sample are listed, as sequenced in a study of blood T cell repertoires in COVID-19. Clones were sequenced by immunoSEQ multiplex PCR, and TCRdb holds only the in-frame ones, with some missing. The sample lists some 400,000 clones; 80% to 90% were seen once. Sequenced sample: PBMCs or T cells enriched from blood (not recorded which). Source of these receptors: a young man who had recovered from COVID-19.

A few counts support this clone. The chain employs TRBV15 and TRBJ1-2, with D perhaps TRBD1 (6 bases). The length of the CDR3 is 12 residues. Germline V CDR1 and CDR2: LNHNV, YYDKDF (reference sequence). Trimming pared 6 bases from V and 8 bases from J, leaving 13 bases between. This CDR3 is CATSPNRDGYTF. CDR3 nucleotides: TGTGCCACCAGTCCCAACAGGGACGGCTACACCTTC.

The genes are TRBV19 and TRBJ1-1; the match to TRBD1 covers 7 bases. The ends lost 7 bases at V and 0 bases at J; junction bases unmatched: 8. This CDR3 contains 15 residues. CDR1 LNHDA and CDR2 SQIVND come from the germline V gene (reference sequence). The CDR3 region is CASTVPGGVNTEAFF. The CDR3 DNA reads TGTGCCAGTACTGTTCCAGGGGGAGTGAACACTGAAGCTTTCTTT.

The count of this clone is one. J is TRBJ1-1 and V is TRBV11-2; possibly TRBD1 for D (6 bases). In germline, CDR1 is SGHAT, CDR2 FQNNGV. The CDR3 length is 15 residues. Trimming pared 6 bases from V and 2 bases from J, leaving 16 bases between. Here the CDR3 DNA reads TGTGCCAGCAGACCAACTTCAGGGGCAAACACTGAAGCTTTCTTT. Translated: CASRPTSGANTEAFF.

As for this clone: This same CDR3 is encoded by further DNA sequences in the sample. The chain combines TRBV3-1 (or the pseudogene TRBV3-2) with TRBJ2-5; TRBD2 might be the D (6 bases). CDR3 length: 13 residues. V lost 4 bases and J 5 bases, leaving 11 bases between the germline ends. Per germline, CDR1 LGHDT and CDR2 YNNKEL (reference sequence). CDR3 in amino acids: CASSPRGGETQYF. The DNA of the CDR3 is TGTGCCAGCAGCCCGCGGGGAGGCGAGACCCAGTACTTC.

The genes are TRBV9 and TRBJ1-3, with 8 bases aligning to TRBD1. CDR3 length: 18 amino acids. V was clipped by 1 base and J by 2 bases; unmatched bases: 11. The germline V gene has CDR1 SGDLS and CDR2 YYNGEE. In nucleotides, the CDR3 is TGTGCCAGCAGCGTATTATCCGGACAGGGCCAAACTGGAAACACCATATATTTT. Translating gives CASSVLSGQGQTGNTIYF. The variable domain in full, completed from reference TRBV9 and TRBJ1-3, reads DSGVTQTPKHLITATGQRVTLRCSPRSGDLSVYWYQQSLDQGLQFLIQYYNGEERAKGNILERFSAQQFPDLHSELNLSSLELGDSALYFCASSVLSGQGQTGNTIYFGEGSWLTVV.

The chain recombines TRBV28 with TRBJ1-5, with D possibly matching TRBD1 (6 bases). Trimming took 8 bases from V and 5 from J, leaving 10 bases between them. Germline CDR1 reads MDHEN; CDR2 reads SYDVKM. This CDR3 spans 12 amino acids. CDR3 DNA sequence: TGTGCCAGCCTAGGGGGACATCAGCCCCAGCATTTT. This gives the protein CASLGGHQPQHF. Combining the CDR3 with reference TRBV28 and TRBJ1-5 gives the whole variable domain DVKVTQSSRYLVKRTGEKVFLECVQDMDHENMFWYRQDPGLGLRLIYFSYDVKMKEKGDIPEGYSVSREKKERFSLILESASTNQTSMYLCASLGGHQPQHFGDGTRLSIL.

V usage is TRBV9 and J usage is TRBJ2-7; TRBD2 matches at 13 bases. The CDR3 has 17 residues. Trimming removed 4 bases from V and 4 bases from J; junction bases left unmatched: 11. Germline V gives CDR1 SGDLS, CDR2 YYNGEE. CDR3 DNA sequence: TGTGCCAGCAGCCCTCCTTCCGGGACTAGCGGGATATACGAGCAGTACTTC. This translates into CASSPPSGTSGIYEQYF.

The sample holds a few counts of this clone. The genes are TRBV7-9 and TRBJ1-5, with D hard to call. CDR1 is SEHNR and CDR2 is FQNEAQ in the germline V gene (reference sequence). The CDR3 length is 14 residues. Trimming left V 7 bases short and J 1 base short, with 11 bases between. The CDR3 reads CASTPGGSNQPQHF. Written as DNA, the CDR3 is TGTGCCAGCACCCCGGGAGGGAGCAATCAGCCCCAGCATTTT.

The chain is built from TRBV9 and TRBJ2-1; the D gene is possibly TRBD2 (6 bases). The CDR3 consists of 16 residues. Trimming removed 4 bases at V and 4 bases at J, with 18 bases between. The germline V gene has CDR1 SGDLS and CDR2 YYNGEE. The CDR3 bases are TGTGCCAGCAGCCTAACAAGGGAGGAAGTGTACAATGAGCAGTTCTTC. Translating gives CASSLTREEVYNEQFF.

About this clone: Relative to the germline gene, one junction end is altered; a read error may explain this. The V gene is TRBV24-1, the J gene TRBJ1-1; D is unresolved. Germline V lookup: CDR1 KGHDR, CDR2 SFDVKD. The length of the CDR3 is 13 residues. Here the CDR3 reads CATSDLERTGAFF. DNA for the CDR3: TGTGCCACCAGTGATTTAGAGCGAACTGGAGCTTTCTTT.

The J gene is TRBJ2-7, the V gene TRBV6-5; 8 nucleotides agree with TRBD1. The CDR3 is made up of 14 amino acids. V trimming: 6 bases; J trimming: 0 bases; junction bases outside the gene matches: 4. Germline assignment: CDR1 MNHEY and CDR2 SVGAGI. The CDR3 protein is CASRRDRTSYEQYF. CDR3 sequence (DNA): TGTGCCAGCAGGCGGGACAGGACCTCCTACGAGCAGTACTTC.

The gene calls are TRBV28 and TRBJ2-7, with D perhaps matching TRBD2 (5 bases). The CDR3 extends over 14 amino acids. The V end was cut by 7 bases, the J end by 1 base, with 14 bases between. Germline lookup yields CDR1 MDHEN and CDR2 SYDVKM. DNA of the CDR3: TGTGCCAGCATCAAAGAGGGTACATCCTACGAGCAGTACTTC. This codes for CASIKEGTSYEQYF.

The rearrangement joins TRBV12-5 to TRBJ2-5, with D perhaps matching TRBD2 (7 bases). Trimming cost V 3 bases and J 1 base, with 15 bases left between them. CDR1 and CDR2 (germline): LGHNT, FRNRAP. The CDR3 length is 16 residues. The CDR3 bases are TGTGCTAGTGGTTTAGGGGGGGCCCCTTTCCAAGAGACCCAGTACTTC. Its translation is CASGLGGAPFQETQYF.

This clone came up a few times. The chain uses TRBV28 and TRBJ1-6, with a possible D match to TRBD1 (5 bases). Germline V gives CDR1 MDHEN, CDR2 SYDVKM. This CDR3 spans 18 amino acids. V lost 5 bases to trimming and J lost 5 bases, with 22 bases between them. CDR3 residues: CASSPPQPGRENNSPLHF. Written as DNA, the CDR3 is TGTGCCAGCAGTCCCCCGCAGCCGGGACGGGAGAATAATTCACCCCTCCACTTT.

For the CDR3, the DNA is TGTGCCAGCAGCGGACAGGGGGACACTGAAGCTTTCTTT. This gives the protein CASSGQGDTEAFF. The rearrangement uses TRBV5-5 and TRBJ1-1, with 10 nucleotides matching TRBD1. V dropped 4 bases and J dropped 3; count of bases not matched to a gene: 0. Germline V gene sequence: CDR1 SGHKS, CDR2 YYEKEE (reference sequence). This CDR3 is 13 amino acids long.

The chain carries TRBV2 and TRBJ2-1, with 11 positions matching TRBD2. Germline values: CDR1 SNHLY, CDR2 FYNNEI. This CDR3 region has 15 residues. The V segment lost 7 bases and the J segment 7 bases; nucleotides outside the gene matches: 9. The CDR3 sequence is CASTYSGRARNEQFF. The CDR3 nucleotides read TGTGCCAGCACTTATAGCGGGAGGGCCCGGAATGAGCAGTTCTTC.

V is TRBV4-1 and J is TRBJ1-2; 8 positions agree with TRBD1. Losses at the gene ends were 1 base for V and 5 bases for J; bases not matched to a gene: 6. CDR1 MGHRA and CDR2 YSYEKL come from the germline V gene. This CDR3 is built from 15 residues. The CDR3 reads CASSQGRQGAYGYTF. CDR3 nucleotide sequence: TGCGCCAGCAGCCAAGGGCGGCAGGGGGCGTATGGCTACACCTTC.